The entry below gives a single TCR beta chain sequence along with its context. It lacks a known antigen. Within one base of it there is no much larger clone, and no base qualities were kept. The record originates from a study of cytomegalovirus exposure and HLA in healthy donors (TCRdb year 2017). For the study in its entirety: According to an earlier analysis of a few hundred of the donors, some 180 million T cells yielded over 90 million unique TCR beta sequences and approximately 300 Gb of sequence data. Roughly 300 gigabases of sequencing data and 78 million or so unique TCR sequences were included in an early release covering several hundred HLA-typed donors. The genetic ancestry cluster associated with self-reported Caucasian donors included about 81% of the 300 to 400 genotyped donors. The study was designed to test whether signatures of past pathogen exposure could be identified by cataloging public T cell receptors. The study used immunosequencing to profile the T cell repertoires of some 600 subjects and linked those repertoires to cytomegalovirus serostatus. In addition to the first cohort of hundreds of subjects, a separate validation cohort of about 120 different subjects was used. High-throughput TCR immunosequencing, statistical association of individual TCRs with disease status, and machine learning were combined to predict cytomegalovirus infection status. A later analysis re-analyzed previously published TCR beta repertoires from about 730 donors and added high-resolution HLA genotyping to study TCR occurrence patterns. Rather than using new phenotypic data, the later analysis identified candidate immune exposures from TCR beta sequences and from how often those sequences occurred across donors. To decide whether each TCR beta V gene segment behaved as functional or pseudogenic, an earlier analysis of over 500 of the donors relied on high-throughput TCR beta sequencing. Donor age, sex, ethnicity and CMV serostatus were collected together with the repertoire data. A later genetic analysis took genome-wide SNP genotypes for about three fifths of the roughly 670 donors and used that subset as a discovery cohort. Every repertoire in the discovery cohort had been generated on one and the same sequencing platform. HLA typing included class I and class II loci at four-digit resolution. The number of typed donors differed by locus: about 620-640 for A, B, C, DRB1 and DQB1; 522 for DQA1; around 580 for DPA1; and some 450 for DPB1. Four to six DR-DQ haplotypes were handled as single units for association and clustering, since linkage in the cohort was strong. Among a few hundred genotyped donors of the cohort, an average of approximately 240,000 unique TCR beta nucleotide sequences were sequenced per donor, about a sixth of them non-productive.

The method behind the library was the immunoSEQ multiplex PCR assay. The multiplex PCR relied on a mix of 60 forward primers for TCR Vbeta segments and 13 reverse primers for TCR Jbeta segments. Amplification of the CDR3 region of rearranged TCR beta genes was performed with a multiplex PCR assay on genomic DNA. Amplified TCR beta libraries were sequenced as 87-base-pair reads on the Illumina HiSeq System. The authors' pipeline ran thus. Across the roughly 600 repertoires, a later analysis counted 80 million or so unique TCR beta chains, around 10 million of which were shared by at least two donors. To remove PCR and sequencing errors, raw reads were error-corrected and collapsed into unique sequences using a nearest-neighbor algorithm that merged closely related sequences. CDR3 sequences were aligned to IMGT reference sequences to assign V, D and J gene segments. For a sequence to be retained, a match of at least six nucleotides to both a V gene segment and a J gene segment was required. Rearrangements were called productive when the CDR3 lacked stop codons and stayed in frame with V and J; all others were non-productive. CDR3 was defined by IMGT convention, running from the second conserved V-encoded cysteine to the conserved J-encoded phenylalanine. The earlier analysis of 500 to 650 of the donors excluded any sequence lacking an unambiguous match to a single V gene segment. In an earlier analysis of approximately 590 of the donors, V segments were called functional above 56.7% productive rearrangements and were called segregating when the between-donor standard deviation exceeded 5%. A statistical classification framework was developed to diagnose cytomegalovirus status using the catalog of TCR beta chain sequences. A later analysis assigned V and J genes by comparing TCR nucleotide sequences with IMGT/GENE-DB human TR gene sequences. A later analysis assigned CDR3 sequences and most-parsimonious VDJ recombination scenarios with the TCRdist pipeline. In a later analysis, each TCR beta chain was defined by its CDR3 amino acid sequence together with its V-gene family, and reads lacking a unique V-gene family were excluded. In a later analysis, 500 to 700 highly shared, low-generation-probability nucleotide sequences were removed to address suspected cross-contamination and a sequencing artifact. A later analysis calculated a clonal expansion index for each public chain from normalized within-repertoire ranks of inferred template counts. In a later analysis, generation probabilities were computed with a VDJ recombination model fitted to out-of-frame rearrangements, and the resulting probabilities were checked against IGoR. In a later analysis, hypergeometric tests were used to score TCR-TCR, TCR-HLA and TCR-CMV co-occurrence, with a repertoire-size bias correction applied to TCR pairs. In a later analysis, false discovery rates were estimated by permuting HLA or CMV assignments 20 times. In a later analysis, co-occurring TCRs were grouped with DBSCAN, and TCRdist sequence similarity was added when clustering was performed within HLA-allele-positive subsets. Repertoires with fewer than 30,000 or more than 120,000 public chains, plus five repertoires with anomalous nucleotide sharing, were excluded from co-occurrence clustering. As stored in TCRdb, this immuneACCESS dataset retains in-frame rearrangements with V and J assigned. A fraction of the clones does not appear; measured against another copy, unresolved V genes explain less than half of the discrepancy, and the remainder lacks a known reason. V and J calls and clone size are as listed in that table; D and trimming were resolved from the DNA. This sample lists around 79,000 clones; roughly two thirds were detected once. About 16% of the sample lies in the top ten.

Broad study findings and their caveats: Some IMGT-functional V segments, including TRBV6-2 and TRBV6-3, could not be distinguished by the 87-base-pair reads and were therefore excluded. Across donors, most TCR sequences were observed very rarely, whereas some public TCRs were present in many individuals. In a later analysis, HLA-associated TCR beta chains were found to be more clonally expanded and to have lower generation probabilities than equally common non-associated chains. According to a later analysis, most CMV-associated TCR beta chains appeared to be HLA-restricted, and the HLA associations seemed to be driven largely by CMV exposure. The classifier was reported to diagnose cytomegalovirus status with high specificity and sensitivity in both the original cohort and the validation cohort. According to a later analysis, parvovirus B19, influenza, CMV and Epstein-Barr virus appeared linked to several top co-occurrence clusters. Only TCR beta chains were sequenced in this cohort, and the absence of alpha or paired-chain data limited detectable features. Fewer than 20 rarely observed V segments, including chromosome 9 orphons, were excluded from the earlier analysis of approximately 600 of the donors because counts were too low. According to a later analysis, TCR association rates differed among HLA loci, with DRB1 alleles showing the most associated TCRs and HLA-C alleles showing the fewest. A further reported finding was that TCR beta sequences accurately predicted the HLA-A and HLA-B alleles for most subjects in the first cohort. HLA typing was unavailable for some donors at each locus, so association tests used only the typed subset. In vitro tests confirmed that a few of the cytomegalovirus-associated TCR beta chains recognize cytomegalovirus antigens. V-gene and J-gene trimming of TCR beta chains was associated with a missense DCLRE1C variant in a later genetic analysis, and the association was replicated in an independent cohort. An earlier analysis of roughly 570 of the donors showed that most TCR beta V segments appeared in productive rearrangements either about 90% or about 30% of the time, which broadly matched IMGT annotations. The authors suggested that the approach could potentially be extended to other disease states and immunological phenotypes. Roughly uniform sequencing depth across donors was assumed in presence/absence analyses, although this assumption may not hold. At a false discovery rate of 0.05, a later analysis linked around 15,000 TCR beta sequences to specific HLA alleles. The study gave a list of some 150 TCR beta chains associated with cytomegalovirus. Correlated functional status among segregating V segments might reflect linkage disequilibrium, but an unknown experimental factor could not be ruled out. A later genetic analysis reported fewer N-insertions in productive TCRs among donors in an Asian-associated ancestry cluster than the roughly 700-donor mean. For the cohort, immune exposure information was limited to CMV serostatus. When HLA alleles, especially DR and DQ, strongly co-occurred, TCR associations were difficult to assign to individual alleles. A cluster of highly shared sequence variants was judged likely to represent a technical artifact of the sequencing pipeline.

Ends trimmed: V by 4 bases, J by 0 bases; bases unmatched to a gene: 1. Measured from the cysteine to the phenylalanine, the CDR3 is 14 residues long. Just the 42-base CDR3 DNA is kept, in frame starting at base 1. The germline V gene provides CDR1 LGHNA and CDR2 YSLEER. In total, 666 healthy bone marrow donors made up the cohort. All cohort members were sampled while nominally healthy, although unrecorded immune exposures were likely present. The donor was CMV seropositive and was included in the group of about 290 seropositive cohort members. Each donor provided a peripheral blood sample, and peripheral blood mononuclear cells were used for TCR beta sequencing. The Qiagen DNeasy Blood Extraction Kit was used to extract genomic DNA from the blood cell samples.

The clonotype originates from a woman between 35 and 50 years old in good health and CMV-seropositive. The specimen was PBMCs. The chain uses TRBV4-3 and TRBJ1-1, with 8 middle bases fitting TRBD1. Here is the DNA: TGCGCCAGCAGCCCGACAGGGGTGAACACTGAAGCTTTCTTT. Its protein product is CASSPTGVNTEAFF.